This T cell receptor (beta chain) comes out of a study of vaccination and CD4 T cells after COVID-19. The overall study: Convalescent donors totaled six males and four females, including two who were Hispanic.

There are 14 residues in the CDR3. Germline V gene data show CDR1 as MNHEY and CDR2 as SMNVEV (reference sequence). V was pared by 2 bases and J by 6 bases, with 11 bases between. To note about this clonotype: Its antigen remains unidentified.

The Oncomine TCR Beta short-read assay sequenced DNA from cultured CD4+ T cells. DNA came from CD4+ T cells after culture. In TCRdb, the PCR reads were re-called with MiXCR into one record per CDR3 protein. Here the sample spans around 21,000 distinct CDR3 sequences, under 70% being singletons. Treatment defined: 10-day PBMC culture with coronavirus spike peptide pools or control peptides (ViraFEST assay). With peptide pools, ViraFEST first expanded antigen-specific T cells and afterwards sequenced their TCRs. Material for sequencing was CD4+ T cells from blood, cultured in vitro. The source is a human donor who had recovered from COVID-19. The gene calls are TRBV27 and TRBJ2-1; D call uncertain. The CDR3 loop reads CASSLDLYSNEQFF. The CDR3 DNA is TGTGCCAGCAGTTTAGACCTATATAGCAATGAGCAGTTCTTC.